This TCR beta chain emerged from a study of blood T cell repertoires in COVID-19. Across the whole study: Samples representing acute and convalescent COVID-19 were sourced from the United States, Italy and Spain. Sources were T cells, B-cell-depleted T cells, or PBMCs; the material itself was cDNA or gDNA.

This CDR3 has 15 amino acids. The trim removed 4 bases at V and 10 bases at J, leaving 10 bases unmatched. Germline V lookup: CDR1 SGHNT, CDR2 YENEEA. In the source study's methods: It was from reference gene primer amplification that nucleated cell counts were estimated. Clones were sequenced by immunoSEQ multiplex PCR, and TCRdb holds only the in-frame ones, with some missing. That table furnishes V, J and clone size, whereas the DNA furnished D and trimming. The sample includes fewer than 75,000 clones, around four fifths seen only once; the top ten take more than 40%. This sequence was found in a human donor in a cohort sampled during active COVID-19. This rearrangement joins TRBV11-3 to TRBJ2-1; 10 bases line up with TRBD1. Sequencing was carried out using peripheral blood. The CDR3 protein is CASSSPAGTGEEQFF. CDR3 DNA sequence: TGTGCCAGCAGCTCCCCCGCCGGGACAGGGGAGGAGCAGTTCTTC.